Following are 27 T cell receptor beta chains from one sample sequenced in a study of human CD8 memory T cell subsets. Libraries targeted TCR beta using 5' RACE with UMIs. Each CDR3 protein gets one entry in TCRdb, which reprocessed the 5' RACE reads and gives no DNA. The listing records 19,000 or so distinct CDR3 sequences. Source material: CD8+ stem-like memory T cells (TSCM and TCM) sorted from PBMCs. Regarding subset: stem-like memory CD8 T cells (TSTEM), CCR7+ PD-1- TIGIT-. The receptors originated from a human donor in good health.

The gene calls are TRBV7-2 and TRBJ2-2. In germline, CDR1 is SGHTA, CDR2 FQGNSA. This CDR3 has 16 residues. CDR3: CASSSHTRSWTGELFF.

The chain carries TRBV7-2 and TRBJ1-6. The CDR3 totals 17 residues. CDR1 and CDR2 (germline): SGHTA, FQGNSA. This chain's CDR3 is CASSPSSRSSYNSPLHF. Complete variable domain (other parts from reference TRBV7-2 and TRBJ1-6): GAGVSQSPSNKVTEKGKDVELRCDPISGHTALYWYRQSLGQGLEFLIYFQGNSAPDKSGLPSDRFSAERTGGSVSTLTIQRTQQEDSAVYLCASSPSSRSSYNSPLHFGNGTRLTVT.

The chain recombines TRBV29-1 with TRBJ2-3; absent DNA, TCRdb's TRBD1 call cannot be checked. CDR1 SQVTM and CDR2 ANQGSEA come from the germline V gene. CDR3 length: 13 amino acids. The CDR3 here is CSVTGAWTDTQYF.

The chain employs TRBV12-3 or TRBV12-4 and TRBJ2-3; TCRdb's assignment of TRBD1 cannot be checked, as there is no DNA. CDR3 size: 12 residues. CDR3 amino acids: CASRSPVGTQYF.

The CDR3 is CASSPRTVSYEQYF. V gene TRBV18 combines with J gene TRBJ2-7; the TCRdb D gene call, TRBD1, has no DNA to confirm it. Germline V gene sequence: CDR1 KGHSH, CDR2 LQKENI. CDR3 length: 14 amino acids.

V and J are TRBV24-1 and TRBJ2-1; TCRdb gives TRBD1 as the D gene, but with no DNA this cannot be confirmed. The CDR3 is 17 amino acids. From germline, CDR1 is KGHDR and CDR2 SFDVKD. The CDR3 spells CATSDLTATGGTDEQFF.

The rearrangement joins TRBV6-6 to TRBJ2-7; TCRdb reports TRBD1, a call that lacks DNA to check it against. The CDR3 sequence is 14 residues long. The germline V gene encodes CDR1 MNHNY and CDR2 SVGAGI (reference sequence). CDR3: CASSYSDRAYEQYF.

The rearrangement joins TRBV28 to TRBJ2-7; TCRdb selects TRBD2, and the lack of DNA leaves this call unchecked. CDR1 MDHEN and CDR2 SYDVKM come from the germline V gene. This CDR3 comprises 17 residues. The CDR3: CASSLPRPGGSQYEQYF.

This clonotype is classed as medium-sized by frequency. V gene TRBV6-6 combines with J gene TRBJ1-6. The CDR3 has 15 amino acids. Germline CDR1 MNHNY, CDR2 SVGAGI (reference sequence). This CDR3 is CASSLSSEADSPLHF.

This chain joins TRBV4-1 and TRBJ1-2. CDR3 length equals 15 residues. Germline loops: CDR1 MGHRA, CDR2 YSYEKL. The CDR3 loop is CASSQEGEGNYGYTF.

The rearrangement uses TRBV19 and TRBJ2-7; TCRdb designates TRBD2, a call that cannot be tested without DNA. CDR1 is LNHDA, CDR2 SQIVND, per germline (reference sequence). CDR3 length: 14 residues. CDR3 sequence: CASSMLAGDYEQYF.

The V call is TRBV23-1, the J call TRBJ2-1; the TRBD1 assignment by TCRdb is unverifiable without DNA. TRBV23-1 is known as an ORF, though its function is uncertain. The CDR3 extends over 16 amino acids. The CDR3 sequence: CASSQDTRASYNEQFF.

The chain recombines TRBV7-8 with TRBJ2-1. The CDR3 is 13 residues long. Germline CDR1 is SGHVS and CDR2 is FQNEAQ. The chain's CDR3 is CASSRLGGNEQFF.

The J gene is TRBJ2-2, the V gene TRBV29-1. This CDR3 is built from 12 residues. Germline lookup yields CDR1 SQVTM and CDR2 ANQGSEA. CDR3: CSVGRLRGSCFF.

The chain's CDR3 is CASSVGSDHTGELFF. The chain has TRBV9 and TRBJ2-2. Germline CDR1 SGDLS, CDR2 YYNGEE. The CDR3 sequence is 15 residues long.

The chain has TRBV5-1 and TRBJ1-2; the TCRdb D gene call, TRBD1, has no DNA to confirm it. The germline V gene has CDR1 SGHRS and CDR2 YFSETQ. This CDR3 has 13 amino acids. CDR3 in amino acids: CASSYSSDRGYTF.

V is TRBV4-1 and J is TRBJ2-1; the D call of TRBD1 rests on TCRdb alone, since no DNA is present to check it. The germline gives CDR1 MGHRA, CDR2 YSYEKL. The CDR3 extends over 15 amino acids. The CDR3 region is CASSLRDRGKDEQFF.

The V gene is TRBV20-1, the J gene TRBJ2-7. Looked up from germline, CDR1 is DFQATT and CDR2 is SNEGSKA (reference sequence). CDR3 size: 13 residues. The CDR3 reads CSARPQEAYEQYF.

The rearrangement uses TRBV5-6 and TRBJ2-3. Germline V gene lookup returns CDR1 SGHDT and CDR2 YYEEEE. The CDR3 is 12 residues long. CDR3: CASSLFPDTQYF. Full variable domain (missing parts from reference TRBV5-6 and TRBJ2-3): DAGVTQSPTHLIKTRGQQVTLRCSPKSGHDTVSWYQQALGQGPQFIFQYYEEEERQRGNFPDRFSGHQFPNYSSELNVNALLLGDSALYLCASSLFPDTQYFGPGTRLTVL.

The CDR3 region is CASSTRTSLEQYF. The V call is TRBV7-8, the J call TRBJ2-7; as DNA is missing, the TRBD2 call by TCRdb cannot be tested. This CDR3 is built from 13 residues. The V gene's germline CDR1 is SGHVS and CDR2 FQNEAQ.

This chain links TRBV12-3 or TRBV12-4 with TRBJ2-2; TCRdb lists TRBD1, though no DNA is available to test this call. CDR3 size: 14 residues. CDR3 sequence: CASSFGGITGELFF.

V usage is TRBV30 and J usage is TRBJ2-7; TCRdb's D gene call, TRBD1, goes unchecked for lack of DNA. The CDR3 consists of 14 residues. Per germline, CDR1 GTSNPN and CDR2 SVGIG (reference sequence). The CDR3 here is CAWTADRGLDEQYF. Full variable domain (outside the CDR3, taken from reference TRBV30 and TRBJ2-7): SQTIHQWPATLVQPVGSPLSLECTVEGTSNPNLYWYRQAAGRGLQLLFYSVGIGQISSEVPQNLSASRPQDRQFILSSKKLLLSDSGFYLCAWTADRGLDEQYFGPGTRLTVT.

This chain's CDR3 is CASSAGRVTGELFF. This sequence joins TRBV19 and TRBJ2-2; TCRdb's D call of TRBD2 is untestable without DNA. The CDR3 length is 14 residues. Germline CDR1 and CDR2: LNHDA and SQIVND (reference sequence). The full variable domain, in which reference TRBV19 and TRBJ2-2 provide the parts outside the CDR3, is DGGITQSPKYLFRKEGQNVTLSCEQNLNHDAMYWYRQDPGQGLRLIYYSQIVNDFQKGDIAEGYSVSREKKESFPLTVTSAQKNPTAFYLCASSAGRVTGELFFGEGSRLTVL.

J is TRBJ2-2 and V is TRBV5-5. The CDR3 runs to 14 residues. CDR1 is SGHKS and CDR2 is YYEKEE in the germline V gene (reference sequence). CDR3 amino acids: CASSLGLNTGELFF.

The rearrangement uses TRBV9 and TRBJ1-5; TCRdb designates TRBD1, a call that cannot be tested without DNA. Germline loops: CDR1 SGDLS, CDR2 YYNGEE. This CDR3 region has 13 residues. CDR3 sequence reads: CASSDRGEQPQHF. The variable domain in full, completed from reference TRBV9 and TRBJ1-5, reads DSGVTQTPKHLITATGQRVTLRCSPRSGDLSVYWYQQSLDQGLQFLIQYYNGEERAKGNILERFSAQQFPDLHSELNLSSLELGDSALYFCASSDRGEQPQHFGDGTRLSIL.

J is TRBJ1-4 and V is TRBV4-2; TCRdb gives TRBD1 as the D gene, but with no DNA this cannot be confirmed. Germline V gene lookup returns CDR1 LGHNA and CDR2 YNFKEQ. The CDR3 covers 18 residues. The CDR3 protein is CASSPQDREWGTNEKLFF.

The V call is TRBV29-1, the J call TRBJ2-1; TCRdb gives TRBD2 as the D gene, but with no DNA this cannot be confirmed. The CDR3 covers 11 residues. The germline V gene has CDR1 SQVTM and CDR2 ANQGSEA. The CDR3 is CSDRRGGEQFF.